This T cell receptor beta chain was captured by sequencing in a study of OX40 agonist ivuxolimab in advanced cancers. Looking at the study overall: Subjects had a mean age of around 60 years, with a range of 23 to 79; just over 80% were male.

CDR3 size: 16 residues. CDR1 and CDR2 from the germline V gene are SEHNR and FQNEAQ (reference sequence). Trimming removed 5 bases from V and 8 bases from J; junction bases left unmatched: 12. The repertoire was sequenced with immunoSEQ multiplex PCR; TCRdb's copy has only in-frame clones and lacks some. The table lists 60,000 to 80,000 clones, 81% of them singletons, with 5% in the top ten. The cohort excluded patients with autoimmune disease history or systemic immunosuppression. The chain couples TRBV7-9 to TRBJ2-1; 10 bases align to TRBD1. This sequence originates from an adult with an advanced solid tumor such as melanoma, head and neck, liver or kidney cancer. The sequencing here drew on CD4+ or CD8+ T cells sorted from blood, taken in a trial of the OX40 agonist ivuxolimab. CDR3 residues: CASSQIGQGVADEQFF. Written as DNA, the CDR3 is TGTGCCAGCAGCCAAATCGGACAGGGGGTGGCAGATGAGCAGTTCTTC.